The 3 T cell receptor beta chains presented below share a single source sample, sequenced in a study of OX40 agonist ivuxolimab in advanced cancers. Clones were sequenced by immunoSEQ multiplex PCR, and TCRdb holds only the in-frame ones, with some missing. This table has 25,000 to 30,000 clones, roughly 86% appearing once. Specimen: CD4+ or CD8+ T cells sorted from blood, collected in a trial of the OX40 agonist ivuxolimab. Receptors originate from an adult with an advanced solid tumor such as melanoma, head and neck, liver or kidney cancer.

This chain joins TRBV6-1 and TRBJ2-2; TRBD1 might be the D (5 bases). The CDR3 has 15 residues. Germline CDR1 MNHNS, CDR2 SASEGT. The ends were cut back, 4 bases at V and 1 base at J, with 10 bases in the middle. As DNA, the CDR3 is TGTGCCAGCAGTGCTGGGGCATGGAACACCGGGGAGCTGTTTTTT. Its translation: CASSAGAWNTGELFF.

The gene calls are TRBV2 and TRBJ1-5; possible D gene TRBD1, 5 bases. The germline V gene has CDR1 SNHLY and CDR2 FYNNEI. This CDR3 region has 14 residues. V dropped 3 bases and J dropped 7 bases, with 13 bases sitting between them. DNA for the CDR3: TGTGCCAGCAGTGAGGGCCAGGGACGACAGCCCCAGCATTTT. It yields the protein CASSEGQGRQPQHF.

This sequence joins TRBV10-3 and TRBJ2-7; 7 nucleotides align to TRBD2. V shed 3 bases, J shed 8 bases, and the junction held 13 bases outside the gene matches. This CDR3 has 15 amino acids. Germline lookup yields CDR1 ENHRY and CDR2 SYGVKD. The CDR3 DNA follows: TGTGCCATCAGTGATCCGGGAGGATCCTTTGAGCAGCAGTACTTC. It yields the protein CAISDPGGSFEQQYF.